The source of this TCR beta chain is a study of CD8 T cells in ankylosing spondylitis listed by TCRdb under 2017. Context from the whole study: To find TCR variants linked to disease, the study profiled T cell receptor beta repertoires in ankylosing spondylitis patients and healthy donors. The full study cohort comprised 20 to 30 ankylosing spondylitis patients and about 110 healthy donors. Samples of peripheral blood were taken, and for ankylosing spondylitis patients, synovial fluid was collected as well. Study-wide conclusions, independent of this receptor: The disease-linked clones showed a CD8+ phenotype and occurred at relatively low frequencies in peripheral blood. The disease-linked clones were reported to be significantly enriched in matched synovial fluid samples from ankylosing spondylitis patients. Some TCR beta motif variants had previously been reported in synovial fluid and blood of reactive arthritis patients, which suggested common disease-initiation mechanisms. A TCR beta motif made up of several highly homologous amino acid variants appeared to be characteristic of blood from ankylosing spondylitis patients.

About this clonotype itself: This receptor's antigen is unknown. Base qualities are not at hand, and no much larger clone is one base apart.

The data were produced on an Illumina HiSeq 2500. TCR beta libraries were prepared by quantitative 5'-RACE with molecular barcodes. In the original analysis: To identify disease-linked TCR variants, a new computational method was used, one built on a probabilistic model of VDJ rearrangement. The raw public reads went through TCRdb reprocessing: fastp at Q25, MiXCR clone calling, in-frame beta chains kept. Each entry merges the rows of one CDR3 protein and shows their most common DNA and genes. Here the V and J calls rest on TCRdb's processing, not on the authors' analysis. In all, the sample holds some 450,000 distinct CDR3 sequences, and approximately 17% of those were seen once. The ten largest clones add up to approximately 1% of the sample. Sequencing was carried out using blood, either unsorted or a sorted T cell fraction (not recorded which). The TCR sequence derives from a male donor with ankylosing spondylitis.

The nucleotide sequence reads as follows: TGTGCCTGGCGAAGGAGGCGGTTGAACACTGAAGCTTTCTTT. This gives the protein CAWRRRRLNTEAFF. The V gene is TRBV30 and the J gene is TRBJ1-1, with the D gene not confidently named. V sheds 5 bases and J sheds 0 bases, leaving 13 bases between their ends. Taken from cysteine to phenylalanine, the CDR3 has 14 residues. Only the CDR3 DNA is retained, 42 bases long and in frame from the first base. CDR1 and CDR2 (GTSNPN, SVGIG) derive from the germline V gene (reference sequence).